This T cell receptor beta chain was captured by sequencing in a study of a mutant IDH1 vaccine in newly diagnosed glioma. At the level of the study: Of treated patients, 62.5% were men and approximately 40% women, averaging about 37 years. Antecedent treatment encompassed radiotherapy, temozolomide, or their combination; the majority received both. Study-wide findings and caveats: Overall, more than 80% of patients had vaccine-induced immune responses.

Regarding time point: baseline, week 1 (first vaccination visit). Treatment indicated: pre-vaccination baseline after standard-of-care therapy. Every donor had a new WHO grade 3 or 4 astrocytoma that was IDH1-mutant, with loss of nuclear ATRX. This clone has just a few counts. Its cognate antigen is unknown. The CDR3 consists of 15 residues. From germline, CDR1 is GTSNPN and CDR2 SVGIG (reference sequence). The V gene lost 0 bases and the J gene lost 8 bases, with 16 bases spanning the gap. Sequencing used immunoSEQ multiplex PCR; TCRdb keeps in-frame clones, though not all of them. The table has 85,000 to 100,000 clones, 83% seen once.

The source was PBMCs, collected from a glioma patient treated with radiotherapy, temozolomide or both. This TCR was sampled from a woman in her forties or fifties with glioma. This chain uses TRBV30 with TRBJ1-4; tentatively, D is TRBD1 (6 bases). CDR3 residues: CAWSVGGIGVEKLFF. Here the CDR3 DNA reads TGTGCCTGGAGTGTAGGGGGGATAGGTGTCGAAAAACTGTTTTTT. Variable domain in full (rest from reference TRBV30 and TRBJ1-4): SQTIHQWPATLVQPVGSPLSLECTVEGTSNPNLYWYRQAAGRGLQLLFYSVGIGQISSEVPQNLSASRPQDRQFILSSKKLLLSDSGFYLCAWSVGGIGVEKLFFGSGTQLSVL.